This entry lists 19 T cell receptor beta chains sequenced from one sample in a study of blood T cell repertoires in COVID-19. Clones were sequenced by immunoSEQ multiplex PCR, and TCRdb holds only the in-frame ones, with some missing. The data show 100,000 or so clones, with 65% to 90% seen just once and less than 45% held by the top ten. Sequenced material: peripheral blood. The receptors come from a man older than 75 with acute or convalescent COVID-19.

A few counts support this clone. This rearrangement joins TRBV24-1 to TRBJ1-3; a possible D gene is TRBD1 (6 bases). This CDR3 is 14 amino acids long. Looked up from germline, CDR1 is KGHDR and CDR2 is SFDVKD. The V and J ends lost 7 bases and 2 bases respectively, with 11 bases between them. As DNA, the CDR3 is TGTGCCACCAGAGGGGGGGGGACTGGAAACACCATATATTTT. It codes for CATRGGGTGNTIYF.

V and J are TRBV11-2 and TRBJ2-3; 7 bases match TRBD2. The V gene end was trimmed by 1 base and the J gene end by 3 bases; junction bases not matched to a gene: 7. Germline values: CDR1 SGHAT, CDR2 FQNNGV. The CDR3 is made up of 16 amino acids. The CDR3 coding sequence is TGTGCCAGCAGCTTAGGGGATGGTAGCGGGACAGATACGCAGTATTTT. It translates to CASSLGDGSGTDTQYF.

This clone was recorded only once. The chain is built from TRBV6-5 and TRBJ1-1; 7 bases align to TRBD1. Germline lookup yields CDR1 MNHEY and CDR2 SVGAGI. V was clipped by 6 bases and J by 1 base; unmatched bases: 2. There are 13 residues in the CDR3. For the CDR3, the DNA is TGTGCCAGCAGGGGACAGTGGAACACTGAAGCTTTCTTT. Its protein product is CASRGQWNTEAFF.

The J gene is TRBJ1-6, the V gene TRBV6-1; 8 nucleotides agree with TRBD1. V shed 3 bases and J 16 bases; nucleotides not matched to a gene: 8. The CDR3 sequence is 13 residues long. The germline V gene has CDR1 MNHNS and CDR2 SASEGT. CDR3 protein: CASSDGQGLILHF. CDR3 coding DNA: TGTGCCAGCAGTGATGGACAGGGACTTATTCTCCACTTT.

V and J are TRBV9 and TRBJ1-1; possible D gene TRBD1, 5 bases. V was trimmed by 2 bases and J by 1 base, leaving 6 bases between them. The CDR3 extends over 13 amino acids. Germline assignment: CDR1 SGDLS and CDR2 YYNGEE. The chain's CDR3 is CASSVDTNTEAFF. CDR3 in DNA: TGTGCCAGCAGCGTGGACACGAACACTGAAGCTTTCTTT.

This CDR3 is CASQQSPGKAFF. The CDR3 DNA reads TGTGCCAGCCAGCAGTCACCCGGGAAAGCTTTCTTT. V gene TRBV28 combines with J gene TRBJ1-1; D gene unclear. CDR3 size: 12 residues. Trimming cost V 8 bases and J 9 bases, with 16 bases left between them. Germline V gene sequence: CDR1 MDHEN, CDR2 SYDVKM.

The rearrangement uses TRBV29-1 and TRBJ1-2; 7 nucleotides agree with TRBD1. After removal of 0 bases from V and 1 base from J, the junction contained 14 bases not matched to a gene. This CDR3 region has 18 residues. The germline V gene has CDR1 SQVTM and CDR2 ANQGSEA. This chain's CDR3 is CSVEDRTGVRTFNYGYTF. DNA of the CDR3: TGCAGCGTTGAAGATCGAACAGGGGTCCGTACGTTTAACTATGGCTACACCTTC.

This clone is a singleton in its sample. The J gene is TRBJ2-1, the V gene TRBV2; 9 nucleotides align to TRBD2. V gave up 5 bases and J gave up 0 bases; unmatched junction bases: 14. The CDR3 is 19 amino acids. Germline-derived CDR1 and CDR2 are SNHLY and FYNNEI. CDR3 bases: TGTGCCAGCAGTCGGATAGCGGGAGCCCAAGTCGGCTCCTACAATGAGCAGTTCTTC. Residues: CASSRIAGAQVGSYNEQFF.

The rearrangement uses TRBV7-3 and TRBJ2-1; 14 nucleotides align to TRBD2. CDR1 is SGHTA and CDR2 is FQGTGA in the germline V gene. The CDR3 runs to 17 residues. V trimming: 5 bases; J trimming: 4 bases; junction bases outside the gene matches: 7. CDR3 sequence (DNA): TGTGCCAGCAGCCCACCGGGGACTAGCGGGAGTTACAATGAGCAGTTCTTC. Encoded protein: CASSPPGTSGSYNEQFF. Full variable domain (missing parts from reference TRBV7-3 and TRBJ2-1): GAGVSQTPSNKVTEKGKYVELRCDPISGHTALYWYRQSLGQGPEFLIYFQGTGAADDSGLPNDRFFAVRPEGSVSTLKIQRTERGDSAVYLCASSPPGTSGSYNEQFFGPGTRLTVL.

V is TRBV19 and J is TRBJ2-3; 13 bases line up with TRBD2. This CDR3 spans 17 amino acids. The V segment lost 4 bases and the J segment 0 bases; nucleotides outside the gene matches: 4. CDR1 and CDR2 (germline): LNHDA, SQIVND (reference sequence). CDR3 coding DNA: TGTGCCAGTAGTAATCCGGGACTAGCGGGAAGCACAGATACGCAGTATTTT. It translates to CASSNPGLAGSTDTQYF.

For the CDR3, the DNA is TGCGCCAGCAGCTCCGACAGGAGCACAGATACGCAGTATTTT. It specifies CASSSDRSTDTQYF. The chain recombines TRBV5-1 with TRBJ2-3, with a possible D match to TRBD1 (6 bases). The CDR3 is 14 amino acids. The V end was cut by 3 bases, the J end by 0 bases, with 8 bases between. The V gene's germline CDR1 is SGHRS and CDR2 YFSETQ. Full variable domain (remainder filled in from reference TRBV5-1 and TRBJ2-3): KAGVTQTPRYLIKTRGQQVTLSCSPISGHRSVSWYQQTPGQGLQFLFEYFSETQRNKGNFPGRFSGRQFSNSRSEMNVSTLELGDSALYLCASSSDRSTDTQYFGPGTRLTVL.

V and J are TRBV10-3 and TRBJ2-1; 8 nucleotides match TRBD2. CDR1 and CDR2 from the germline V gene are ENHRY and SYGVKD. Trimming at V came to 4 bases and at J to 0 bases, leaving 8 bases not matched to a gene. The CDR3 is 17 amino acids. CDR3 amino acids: CAISGHAGGSSYNEQFF. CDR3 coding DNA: TGTGCCATCAGTGGACACGCGGGGGGTAGCTCCTACAATGAGCAGTTCTTC.

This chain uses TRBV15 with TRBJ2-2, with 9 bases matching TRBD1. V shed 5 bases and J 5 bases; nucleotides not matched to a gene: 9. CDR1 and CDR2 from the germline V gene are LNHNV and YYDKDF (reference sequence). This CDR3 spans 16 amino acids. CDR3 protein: CATSAPGQGFTGELFF. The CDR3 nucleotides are TGTGCCACCAGCGCACCGGGACAGGGATTTACCGGGGAGCTGTTTTTT.

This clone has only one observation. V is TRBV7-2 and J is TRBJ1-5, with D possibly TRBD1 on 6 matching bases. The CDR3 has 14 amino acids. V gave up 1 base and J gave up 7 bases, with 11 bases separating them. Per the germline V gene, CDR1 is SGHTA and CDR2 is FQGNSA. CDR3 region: CASSLGRGQQPQHF. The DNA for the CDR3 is TGTGCCAGCAGCTTAGGCAGGGGTCAACAGCCCCAGCATTTT.

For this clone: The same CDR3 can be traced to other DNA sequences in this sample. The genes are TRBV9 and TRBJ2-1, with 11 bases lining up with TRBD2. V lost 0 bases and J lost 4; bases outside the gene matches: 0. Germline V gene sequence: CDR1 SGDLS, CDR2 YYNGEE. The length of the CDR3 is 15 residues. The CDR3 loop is CASSVASGGYNEQFF. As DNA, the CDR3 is TGTGCCAGCAGCGTAGCTAGCGGGGGGTACAATGAGCAGTTCTTC.

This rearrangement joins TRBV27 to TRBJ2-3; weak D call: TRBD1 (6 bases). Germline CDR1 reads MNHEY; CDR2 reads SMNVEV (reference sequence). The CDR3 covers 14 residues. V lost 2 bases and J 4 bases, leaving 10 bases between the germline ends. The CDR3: CASSLGTGSDTQYF. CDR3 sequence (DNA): TGTGCCAGCAGTTTAGGTACAGGGTCAGATACGCAGTATTTT.

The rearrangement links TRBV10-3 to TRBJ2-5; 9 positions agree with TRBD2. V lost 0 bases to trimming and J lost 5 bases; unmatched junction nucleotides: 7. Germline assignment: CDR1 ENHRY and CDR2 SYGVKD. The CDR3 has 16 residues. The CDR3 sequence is CAISESPSGKLETQYF. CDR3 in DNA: TGTGCCATCAGTGAGTCGCCTAGCGGGAAACTGGAGACCCAGTACTTC.

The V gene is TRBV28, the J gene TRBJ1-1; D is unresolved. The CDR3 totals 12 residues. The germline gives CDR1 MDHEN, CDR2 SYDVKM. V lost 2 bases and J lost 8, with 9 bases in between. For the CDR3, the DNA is TGTGCCAGCAGTTTAATCATGAGGGAAGCTTTCTTT. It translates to CASSLIMREAFF.

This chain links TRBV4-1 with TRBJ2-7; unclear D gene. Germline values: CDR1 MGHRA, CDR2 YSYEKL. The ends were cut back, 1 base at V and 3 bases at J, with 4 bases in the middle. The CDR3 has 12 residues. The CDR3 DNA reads TGCGCCAGCAGCCAAGTCGGCTACGAGCAGTACTTC. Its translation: CASSQVGYEQYF.